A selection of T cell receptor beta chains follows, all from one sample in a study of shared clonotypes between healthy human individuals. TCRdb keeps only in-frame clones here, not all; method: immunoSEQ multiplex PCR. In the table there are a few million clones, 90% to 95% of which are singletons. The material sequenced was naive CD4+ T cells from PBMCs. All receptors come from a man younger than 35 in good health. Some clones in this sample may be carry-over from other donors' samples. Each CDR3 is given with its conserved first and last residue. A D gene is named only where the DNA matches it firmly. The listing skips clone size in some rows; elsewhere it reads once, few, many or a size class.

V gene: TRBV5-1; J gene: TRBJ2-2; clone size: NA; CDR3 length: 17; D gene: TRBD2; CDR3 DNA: TGCGCCAGCAGCTTGGCCGGAGCTAGCGGGAGATCCGGGGAGCTGTTTTTT; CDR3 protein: CASSLAGASGRSGELFF
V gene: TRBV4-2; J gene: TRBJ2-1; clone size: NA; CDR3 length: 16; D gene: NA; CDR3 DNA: TGTGCCAGCAGCCAACCCCCGAAAAGCTCCTACAATGAGCAGTTCTTC; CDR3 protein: CASSQPPKSSYNEQFF
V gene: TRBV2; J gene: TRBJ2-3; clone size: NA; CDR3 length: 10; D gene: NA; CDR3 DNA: TGTGCCTCACAGACAGATACGCAGTATTTT; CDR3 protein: CASQTDTQYF
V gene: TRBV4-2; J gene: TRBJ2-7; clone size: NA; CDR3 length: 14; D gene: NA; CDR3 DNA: TGTGCCAGCAGCCAAGCCACAGAGTTCGACGAGCAGTACTTC; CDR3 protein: CASSQATEFDEQYF
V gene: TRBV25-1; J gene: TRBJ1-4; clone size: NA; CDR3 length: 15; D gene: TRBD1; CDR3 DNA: TGTGCCAGCAGTATGACAGGGCGGGGACCCGAAAAACTGTTTTTT; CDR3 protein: CASSMTGRGPEKLFF
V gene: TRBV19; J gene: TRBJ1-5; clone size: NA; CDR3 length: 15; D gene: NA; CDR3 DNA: TGTGCCAGTAGTATAGGAAAGGGTCGTGCGGCTCCCCAGCATTTT; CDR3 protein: CASSIGKGRAAPQHF
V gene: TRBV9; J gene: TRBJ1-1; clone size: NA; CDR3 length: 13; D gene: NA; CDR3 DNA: TGTGCCAGCAGCGTAGTCAGCAACACTGAAGCTTTCTTT; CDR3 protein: CASSVVSNTEAFF
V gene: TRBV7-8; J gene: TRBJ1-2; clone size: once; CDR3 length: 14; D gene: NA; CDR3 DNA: TGTGCCAGCAGCGAGGGGGGGGCTGGCTATGGCTACACCTTC; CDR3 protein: CASSEGGAGYGYTF
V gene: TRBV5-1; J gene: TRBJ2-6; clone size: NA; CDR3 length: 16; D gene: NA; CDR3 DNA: TGCGCCAGCAGCTGGGCGGTAGGGTTGGGGGCCAACGTCCTGACTTTC; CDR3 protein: CASSWAVGLGANVLTF
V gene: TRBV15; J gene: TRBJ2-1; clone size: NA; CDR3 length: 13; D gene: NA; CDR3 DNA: TGTGCCACCAGCAGAGATCACCAAAGCCGACAGTTCTTC; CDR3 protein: CATSRDHQSRQFF
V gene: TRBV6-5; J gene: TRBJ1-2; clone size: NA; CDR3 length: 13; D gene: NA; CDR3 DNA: TGTGCCAGCAGTTACTCACAACCGGGGGGCTACACCTTC; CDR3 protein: CASSYSQPGGYTF
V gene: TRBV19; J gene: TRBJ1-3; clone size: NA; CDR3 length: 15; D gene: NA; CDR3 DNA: TGTGCCAGTAGTACACCGGGACACCAGGGAAACACCATATATTTT; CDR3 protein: CASSTPGHQGNTIYF
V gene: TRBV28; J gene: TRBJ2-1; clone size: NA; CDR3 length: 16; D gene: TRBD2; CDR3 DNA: TGTGCCAGCAGTCCCCGACTAGCGGTCGTAATAAATGAGCAGTTCTTC; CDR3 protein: CASSPRLAVVINEQFF
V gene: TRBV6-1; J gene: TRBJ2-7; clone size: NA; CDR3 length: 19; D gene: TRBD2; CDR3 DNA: TGTGCCAGCAGTGAAACTTGGCTGTTCGCGGGAGGGCGGACCTACGAGCAGTACTTC; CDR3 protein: CASSETWLFAGGRTYEQYF
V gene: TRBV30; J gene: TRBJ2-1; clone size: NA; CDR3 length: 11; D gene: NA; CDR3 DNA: TGTGCCTGGAGTAGGAGATGGGAGCAGTTCTTC; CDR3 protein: CAWSRRWEQFF